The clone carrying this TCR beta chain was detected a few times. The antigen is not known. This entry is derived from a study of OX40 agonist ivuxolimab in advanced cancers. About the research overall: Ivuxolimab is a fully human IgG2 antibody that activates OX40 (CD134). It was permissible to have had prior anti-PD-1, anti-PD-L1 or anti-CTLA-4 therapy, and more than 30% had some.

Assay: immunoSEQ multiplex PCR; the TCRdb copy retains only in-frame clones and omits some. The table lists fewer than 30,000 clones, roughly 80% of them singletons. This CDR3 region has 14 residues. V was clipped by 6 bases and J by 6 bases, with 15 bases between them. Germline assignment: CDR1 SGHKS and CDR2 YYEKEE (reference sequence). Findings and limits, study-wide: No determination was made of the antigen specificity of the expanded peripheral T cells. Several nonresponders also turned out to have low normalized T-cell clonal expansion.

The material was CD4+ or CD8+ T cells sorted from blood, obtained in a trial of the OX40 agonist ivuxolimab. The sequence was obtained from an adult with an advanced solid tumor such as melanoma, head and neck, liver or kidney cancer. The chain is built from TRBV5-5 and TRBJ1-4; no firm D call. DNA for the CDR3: TGTGCCAGCACCCCACAATCGGGTTATGAAAAACTGTTTTTT. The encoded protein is CASTPQSGYEKLFF.